What follows are 19 T cell receptor beta chains derived from one specimen sequenced in a study of T-cell memory formation after mild COVID-19. TCRdb re-derived calls from the 5' RACE reads in MiXCR, one entry per CDR3 protein. This table holds 150,000 to 200,000 distinct CDR3 sequences, about 14% found once. Input material: PBMCs or a T cell subset sorted from them (not recorded which). These receptors originate from an adult woman who had mild COVID-19 (a few samples of this study predate the infection). Cell type and time point are not known.

The V call is TRBV5-6, the J call TRBJ2-7; tentatively, D is TRBD2 (6 bases). The CDR3 has 15 residues. The V and J ends lost 1 base and 2 bases respectively, with 13 bases between them. CDR1 is SGHDT and CDR2 is YYEEEE in the germline V gene. CDR3 bases: TGTGCCAGCAGCTTGACCGGGGACTTCCCCTACGAGCAGTACTTC. Translating gives CASSLTGDFPYEQYF. Using reference TRBV5-6 and TRBJ2-7 for the parts outside the CDR3, the full variable domain is DAGVTQSPTHLIKTRGQQVTLRCSPKSGHDTVSWYQQALGQGPQFIFQYYEEEERQRGNFPDRFSGHQFPNYSSELNVNALLLGDSALYLCASSLTGDFPYEQYFGPGTRLTVT.

The genes are TRBV5-1 and TRBJ2-5; 13 bases match TRBD2. The germline V gene has CDR1 SGHRS and CDR2 YFSETQ. The CDR3 contains 18 residues. The J segment lost 1 base and the V segment lost 3 bases, leaving 9 bases of the junction unmatched. CDR3 nucleotide sequence: TGCGCCAGCAGCTCGTGGACTAGCGGGAGAGGGATCCAAGAGACCCAGTACTTC. As protein: CASSSWTSGRGIQETQYF.

The genes are TRBV2 and TRBJ2-7; 7 nucleotides match TRBD1. After removal of 5 bases from V and 0 bases from J, the junction contained 10 bases not matched to a gene. From germline, CDR1 is SNHLY and CDR2 FYNNEI. The CDR3 sequence is 16 residues long. The CDR3 protein is CASSREWAGGSYEQYF. The CDR3 DNA follows: TGTGCCAGCAGTCGTGAGTGGGCAGGGGGCTCCTACGAGCAGTACTTC.

The sample holds a few counts of this clonotype. The chain is built from TRBV29-1 and TRBJ1-1, with D possibly TRBD1 on 5 matching bases. Trimming took off 7 bases at V and 7 bases at J, with 10 bases between the two ends. The CDR3 totals 10 residues. CDR1 SQVTM and CDR2 ANQGSEA come from the germline V gene. The CDR3 DNA is TGCAGCGCCGGGACGGGTGAAGCTTTCTTT. Translated, it gives CSAGTGEAFF.

This clonotype was counted only a few times. The rearrangement links TRBV30 to TRBJ2-2, with 13 bases aligning to TRBD2. The CDR3 contains 17 residues. Germline CDR1 is GTSNPN and CDR2 is SVGIG (reference sequence). Trimming removed 3 bases from V and 4 bases from J; junction bases left unmatched: 8. This chain's CDR3 is CAWRPTSGRGITGELFF. The CDR3 region has the DNA TGTGCCTGGAGGCCAACTAGCGGGAGGGGCATCACCGGGGAGCTGTTTTTT.

This clonotype showed up just a few times. The chain recombines TRBV5-4 with TRBJ2-7; D is uncertain. V gave up 0 bases and J gave up 6 bases, with 7 bases separating them. The CDR3 contains 12 residues. Germline V gives CDR1 SGHNT, CDR2 YYREEE (reference sequence). The CDR3 sequence is CASSLDVLEQYF. The DNA of the CDR3 is TGTGCCAGCAGCTTGGACGTCCTCGAGCAGTACTTC. The whole variable domain, filled in from reference TRBV5-4 and TRBJ2-7, reads ETGVTQSPTHLIKTRGQQVTLRCSSQSGHNTVSWYQQALGQGPQFIFQYYREEENGRGNFPPRFSGLQFPNYSSELNVNALELDDSALYLCASSLDVLEQYFGPGTRLTVT.

V is TRBV20-1 and J is TRBJ2-1; tentatively, D is TRBD2 (7 bases). The CDR3 loop spans 12 amino acids. Trimming took off 8 bases at V and 4 bases at J, with 12 bases between the two ends. The germline CDR1 and CDR2 sequences are DFQATT and SNEGSKA (reference sequence). This CDR3 is CSRGGGYNEQFF. In nucleotides, the CDR3 is TGCAGTCGAGGGGGGGGATACAATGAGCAGTTCTTC.

The chain uses TRBV7-8 and TRBJ2-7; TRBD2 matches 8 bases. Trimming removed 5 bases from V and 6 bases from J; junction bases left unmatched: 9. The CDR3 totals 14 residues. Germline CDR1 SGHVS, CDR2 FQNEAQ. The CDR3 reads CASSRTQREPEQYF. The CDR3 coding sequence is TGTGCCAGCAGCAGAACCCAGCGGGAGCCCGAGCAGTACTTC. Combining the CDR3 with reference TRBV7-8 and TRBJ2-7 gives the whole variable domain GAGVSQSPRYKVAKRGQDVALRCDPISGHVSLFWYQQALGQGPEFLTYFQNEAQLDKSGLPSDRFFAERPEGSVSTLKIQRTQQEDSAVYLCASSRTQREPEQYFGPGTRLTVT.

This chain links TRBV19 with TRBJ1-1; D not resolved. Germline V lookup: CDR1 LNHDA, CDR2 SQIVND (reference sequence). The CDR3 loop spans 13 amino acids. Trimming pared 3 bases from V and 2 bases from J, leaving 7 bases between. The CDR3 loop is CASSILINTEAFF. CDR3 coding DNA: TGTGCCAGTAGTATCCTGATAAACACTGAAGCTTTCTTT.

The table lists this clonotype with many counts. The chain uses TRBV29-1 and TRBJ2-7, with D possibly matching TRBD2 (7 bases). The CDR3 length is 13 residues. Trimming removed 5 bases at V and 5 bases at J, with 16 bases between. Looked up from germline, CDR1 is SQVTM and CDR2 is ANQGSEA. The CDR3 is CSVRRGGRDEQYF. Here the CDR3 DNA reads TGCAGCGTTAGGAGGGGGGGCCGGGACGAGCAGTACTTC.

The chain joins TRBV4-2 to TRBJ2-5, with 11 bases fitting TRBD2. The trim removed 0 bases at V and 3 bases at J, leaving 9 bases unmatched. CDR1 is LGHNA and CDR2 is YNFKEQ in the germline V gene. This CDR3 has 18 residues. The CDR3 DNA reads as TGTGCCAGCAGCCAAGATCTTACTAGCGGGGGACTAGAAGAGACCCAGTACTTC. Residues: CASSQDLTSGGLEETQYF.

This clonotype was seen a few times. The chain carries TRBV6-2 or TRBV6-3 and TRBJ2-2; D remains ambiguous. V lost 5 bases to trimming and J lost 3 bases, with 7 bases between them. Germline assignment: CDR1 MNHEY and CDR2 SVGEGT. This CDR3 comprises 13 residues. The CDR3 nucleotides are TGTGCCAGCAGTGATTCGTACACCGGGGAGCTGTTTTTT. Its translation: CASSDSYTGELFF.

This clonotype was observed many times. This sequence joins TRBV2 and TRBJ2-5; no reliable D call. The CDR3 is made up of 15 amino acids. The V end was cut by 5 bases, the J end by 4 bases, with 17 bases between. From germline, CDR1 is SNHLY and CDR2 FYNNEI. This CDR3 reads CASSLNPQPPETQYF. In DNA, the CDR3 is TGTGCCAGCAGTCTGAACCCACAGCCCCCAGAGACCCAGTACTTC.

This clonotype occurred a few times. V is TRBV24-1 and J is TRBJ2-1, with D perhaps TRBD2 (6 bases). There are 16 residues in the CDR3. The germline gives CDR1 KGHDR, CDR2 SFDVKD. Trimming left V 1 base short and J 2 bases short, with 11 bases between. The CDR3 loop reads CATSDFRGITYNEQFF. DNA of the CDR3: TGTGCCACCAGTGATTTCCGGGGGATCACCTACAATGAGCAGTTCTTC.

This clonotype has a handful of counts. The genes are TRBV6-5 and TRBJ2-1; no firm D call. The V gene lost 4 bases and the J gene lost 6 bases, with 16 bases spanning the gap. The CDR3 sequence is 15 residues long. The V gene's germline CDR1 is MNHEY and CDR2 SVGAGI. In DNA, the CDR3 is TGTGCCAGCAGTTCCGCCTCCACCGGCGGCAATGAGCAGTTCTTC. This encodes CASSSASTGGNEQFF.

A few counts support this clonotype. J is TRBJ2-7 and V is TRBV20-1, with D unclear. The CDR3 totals 14 residues. Trimming stripped 3 bases from V and 0 bases from J, with 12 bases between. CDR1 and CDR2 from the germline V gene are DFQATT and SNEGSKA (reference sequence). The CDR3 is CSASSAVSSYEQYF. The CDR3 nucleotides read TGCAGTGCTAGCTCGGCGGTTAGCTCCTACGAGCAGTACTTC.

Only a few counts were recorded for this clonotype. The chain uses TRBV4-1 and TRBJ2-1; 12 nucleotides line up with TRBD2. Germline V CDR1 and CDR2: MGHRA, YSYEKL. Trimming at V came to 4 bases and at J to 8 bases, leaving 12 bases not matched to a gene. The CDR3 has 17 amino acids. The CDR3: CASSPLGRTSGDHEQFF. The CDR3 DNA follows: TGCGCCAGCAGCCCCCTAGGACGGACTAGCGGGGACCATGAGCAGTTCTTC.

This chain uses TRBV4-2 with TRBJ2-1; either TRBD1 or TRBD2 may fit D (6 bases each). The CDR3 loop spans 17 amino acids. V was cut by 2 bases and J by 2 bases, with 16 bases left in between. Germline CDR1 reads LGHNA; CDR2 reads YNFKEQ. The CDR3 region is CASSQPGAGLPYNEQFF. Written as DNA, the CDR3 is TGTGCCAGCAGCCAACCGGGGGCGGGACTCCCCTACAATGAGCAGTTCTTC.

The chain links TRBV2 to TRBJ2-3; 8 bases align to TRBD2. The CDR3 is made up of 14 amino acids. The junction had 4 bases not matched to a gene; V was cut back by 8 bases and J by 0 bases. Germline-derived CDR1 and CDR2 are SNHLY and FYNNEI. CDR3 sequence (DNA): TGTGCCAGCCGAGCGGGGGATAGCACAGATACGCAGTATTTT. It yields the protein CASRAGDSTDTQYF.